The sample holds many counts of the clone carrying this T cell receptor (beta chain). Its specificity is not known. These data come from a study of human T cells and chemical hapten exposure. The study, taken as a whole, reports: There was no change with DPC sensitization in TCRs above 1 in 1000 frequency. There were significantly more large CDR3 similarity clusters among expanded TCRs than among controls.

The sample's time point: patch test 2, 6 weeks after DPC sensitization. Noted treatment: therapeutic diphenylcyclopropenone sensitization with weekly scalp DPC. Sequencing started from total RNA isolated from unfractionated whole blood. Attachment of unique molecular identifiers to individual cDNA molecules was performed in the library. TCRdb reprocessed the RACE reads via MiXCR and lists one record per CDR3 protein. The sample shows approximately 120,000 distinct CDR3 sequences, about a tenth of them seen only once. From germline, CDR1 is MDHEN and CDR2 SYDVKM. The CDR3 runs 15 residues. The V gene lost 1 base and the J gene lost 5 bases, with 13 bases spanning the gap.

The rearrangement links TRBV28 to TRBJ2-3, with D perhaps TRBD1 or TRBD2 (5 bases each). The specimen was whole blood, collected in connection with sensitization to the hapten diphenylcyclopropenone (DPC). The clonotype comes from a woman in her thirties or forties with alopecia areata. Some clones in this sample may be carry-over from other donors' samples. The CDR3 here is CASSLLSGTVDTQYF. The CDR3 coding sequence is TGTGCCAGCAGTTTATTATCAGGGACGGTAGATACGCAGTATTTT.